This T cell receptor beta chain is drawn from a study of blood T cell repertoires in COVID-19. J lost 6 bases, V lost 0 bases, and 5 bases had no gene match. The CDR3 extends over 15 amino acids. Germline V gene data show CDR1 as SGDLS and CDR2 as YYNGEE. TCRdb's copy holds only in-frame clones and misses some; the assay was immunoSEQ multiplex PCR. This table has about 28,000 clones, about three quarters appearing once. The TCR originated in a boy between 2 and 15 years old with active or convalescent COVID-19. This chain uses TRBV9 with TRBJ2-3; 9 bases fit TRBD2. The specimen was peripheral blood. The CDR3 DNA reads TGTGCCAGCAGCGTAGGTGCGGGAGGGCCGGATACGCAGTATTTT. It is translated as CASSVGAGGPDTQYF.